The next 2 T cell receptor beta chains were all read from a single sample in a study of breast tumors, draining lymph nodes, adjacent tissues. The lymph nodes were axillary draining lymph nodes from breast cancer patients. TCRdb reprocessed the multiplex PCR reads via MiXCR and lists one record per CDR3 protein. The data hold around 130,000 distinct CDR3 sequences, with about 31% observed a single time. Material: axillary lymph node tissue. The receptors shown here come from a female donor with breast cancer. Some clones in this sample may be carry-over from other donors' samples.

Comments on this clonotype: With a much larger clone just one base away, this may be a read error. The rearrangement links TRBV20-1 to TRBJ2-5; 9 positions agree with TRBD1. The CDR3 has 14 residues. V was pared by 5 bases and J by 7 bases, with 11 bases of the junction left unmatched. The germline V gene has CDR1 DFQATT and CDR2 SNEGSKA (reference sequence). CDR3 coding DNA: TGCAGTGCTTCCCCCGGGACAGGGCCGGCGACCCAGTACTTC. Translating it yields CSASPGTGPATQYF.

This clonotype was seen at least ten times. J is TRBJ2-1 and V is TRBV7-9; the match to TRBD1 covers 10 bases. Looked up from germline, CDR1 is SEHNR and CDR2 is FQNEAQ (reference sequence). The CDR3 loop spans 18 amino acids. V dropped 6 bases and J dropped 4; count of bases not matched to a gene: 15. The CDR3 loop is CASRQTGGIGGGYNEQFF. Written as DNA, the CDR3 is TGTGCCAGCAGACAGACAGGGGGCATTGGCGGGGGTTACAATGAGCAGTTCTTC.